This T cell receptor beta chain was sequenced in a study of blood T cell repertoires in COVID-19. Cohort assignment relied on participant-reported clinical history. In Cohort 3, a recovered donor had either two negative PCRs, clearance, or symptom resolution. Trimming cost V 5 bases and J 0 bases, with 11 bases left between them. The CDR3 consists of 15 residues. Germline CDR1 MNHEY, CDR2 SVGAGI. Per the authors' pipeline: Amplification with reference gene primers provided the estimates of nucleated cell counts. Produced via immunoSEQ multiplex PCR; TCRdb's table is partial and in-frame only. D and trimming were read from the DNA, whereas the V and J calls and clone size are those reported in that table. Among 300,000 or so clones listed, around nine tenths were seen once.

The specimen was PBMCs or T cells enriched from blood (not recorded which). The rearrangement joins TRBV6-5 to TRBJ1-5; possibly TRBD1 for D (5 bases). This receptor was identified in a woman in her 30s who had recovered from COVID-19. This chain's CDR3 is CASSNGGSSNQPQHF. The CDR3 coding sequence is TGTGCCAGCAGTAACGGGGGGTCTAGCAATCAGCCCCAGCATTTT.